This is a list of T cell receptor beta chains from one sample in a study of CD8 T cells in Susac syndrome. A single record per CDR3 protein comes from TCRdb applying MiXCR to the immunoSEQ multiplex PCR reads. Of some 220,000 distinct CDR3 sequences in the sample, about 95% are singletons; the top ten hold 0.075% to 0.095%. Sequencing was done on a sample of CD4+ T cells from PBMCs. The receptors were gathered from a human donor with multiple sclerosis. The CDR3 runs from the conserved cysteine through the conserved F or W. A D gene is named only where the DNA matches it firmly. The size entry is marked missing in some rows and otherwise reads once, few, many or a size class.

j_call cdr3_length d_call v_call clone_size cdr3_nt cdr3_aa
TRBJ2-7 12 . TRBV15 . TGTGCCACCGGGCCCGATTCCTACGAGCAGTACTTC CATGPDSYEQYF
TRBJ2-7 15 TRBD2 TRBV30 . TGTGCCTGGAGTGACCCCGGGACTAGCGCCTACGAGCAGTACTTC CAWSDPGTSAYEQYF
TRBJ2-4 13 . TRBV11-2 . TGTGCCAGCAGCTTAGGGGATTGGAACATTCAGTACTTC CASSLGDWNIQYF
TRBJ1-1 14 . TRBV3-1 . TGTGCCAGCAGCCAGAGGACAGTTAGGGATGAAGCTTTCTTT CASSQRTVRDEAFF
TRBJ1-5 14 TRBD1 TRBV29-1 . TGCAGCGTACGACAGGGAACAAGCAATCAGCCCCAGCATTTT CSVRQGTSNQPQHF
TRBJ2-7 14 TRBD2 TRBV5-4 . TGTGCCAGCAGCTCGGGACTAGAGTTATACGAGCAGTACTTC CASSSGLELYEQYF
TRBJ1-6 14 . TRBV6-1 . TGTGCCAGCACCAGAGGACAACAAAATTCACCCCTCCACTTT CASTRGQQNSPLHF
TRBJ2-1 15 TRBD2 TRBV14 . TGTGCCAGCAGCGCGACTAGCGTCTACTACAATGAGCAGTTCTTC CASSATSVYYNEQFF
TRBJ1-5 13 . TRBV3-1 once TGTGCCAGCAGCCTGAGGAGAGATCAGCCCCAGCATTTT CASSLRRDQPQHF
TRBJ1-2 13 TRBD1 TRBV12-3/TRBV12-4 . TGTGCCAGCAGCTATCGACAGGGGGATGGCTACACCTTC CASSYRQGDGYTF
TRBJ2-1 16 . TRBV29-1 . TGCAGCGTTGAAGTAGTCGGGGCGCCTACCTACAATGAGCAGTTCTTC CSVEVVGAPTYNEQFF
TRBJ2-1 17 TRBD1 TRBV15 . TGTGCCACCAGCGCCCTGACTACAGGGGGCGCCTTCAATGAGCAGTTCTTC CATSALTTGGAFNEQFF
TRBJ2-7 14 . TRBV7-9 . TGTGCCAGCAGCTTATCGTTGGACAGCCACGAGCAGTACTTC CASSLSLDSHEQYF
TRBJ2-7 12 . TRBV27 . TGTGCCAGCAGTTTACCTGGGGCACGGCAGTACTTC CASSLPGARQYF
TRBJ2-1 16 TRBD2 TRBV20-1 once TGCAGTGCTAGAGATGTCCCCCCTAGCGGGAGTATCGCGCAGTTCTTC CSARDVPPSGSIAQFF
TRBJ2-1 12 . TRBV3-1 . TGTGCCAGCAGCCAAGCGGGGACTGAGCAGTTCTTC CASSQAGTEQFF
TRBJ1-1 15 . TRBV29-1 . TGCAGCGTCGCCTATTACAGGCGTATGAACACTGAAGCTTTCTTT CSVAYYRRMNTEAFF
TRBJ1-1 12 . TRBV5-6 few TGTGCCAGCAGTCGTAGGAACACTGAAGCTTTCTTT CASSRRNTEAFF
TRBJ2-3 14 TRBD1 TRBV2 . TGTGCCAGCGGGGACAGACTTCTCACAGATACGCAGTATTTT CASGDRLLTDTQYF
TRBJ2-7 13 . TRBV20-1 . TGCAGTGCCAGCCCCGAATTCTCCTACGAGCAGTACTTC CSASPEFSYEQYF
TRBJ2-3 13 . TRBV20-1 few TGCAGTGCTAGTGCTAGCGGCACAGATACGCAGTATTTT CSASASGTDTQYF
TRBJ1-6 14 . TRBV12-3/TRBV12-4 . TGTGCCAGCGGACCAGGGAGTAGCAATTCACCCCTCCACTTT CASGPGSSNSPLHF
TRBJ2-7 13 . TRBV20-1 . TGCAGTGCTCCCCACCGGGGCTCCTACGAGCAGTACTTC CSAPHRGSYEQYF
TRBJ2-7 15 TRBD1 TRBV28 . TGTGCCAGCAGTTCCTCGGGACAGGGGTCGAGGGAGCAGTACTTC CASSSSGQGSREQYF
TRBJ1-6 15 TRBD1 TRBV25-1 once TGTGCCAGCAGTGACGGACAGGGGATCGGGGCACCCCTCCACTTT CASSDGQGIGAPLHF
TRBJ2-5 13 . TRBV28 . TGTGCCAGCGAGAGCCAGGACCAAGAGACCCAGTACTTC CASESQDQETQYF
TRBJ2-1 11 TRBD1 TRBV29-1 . TGCAGCGCTTACAGGGGCTCAGGGCAGTTCTTC CSAYRGSGQFF
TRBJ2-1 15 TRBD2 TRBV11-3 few TGTGCCAGCAGCTCAGGGACTAGCGGGAGCAATGAGCAGTTCTTC CASSSGTSGSNEQFF